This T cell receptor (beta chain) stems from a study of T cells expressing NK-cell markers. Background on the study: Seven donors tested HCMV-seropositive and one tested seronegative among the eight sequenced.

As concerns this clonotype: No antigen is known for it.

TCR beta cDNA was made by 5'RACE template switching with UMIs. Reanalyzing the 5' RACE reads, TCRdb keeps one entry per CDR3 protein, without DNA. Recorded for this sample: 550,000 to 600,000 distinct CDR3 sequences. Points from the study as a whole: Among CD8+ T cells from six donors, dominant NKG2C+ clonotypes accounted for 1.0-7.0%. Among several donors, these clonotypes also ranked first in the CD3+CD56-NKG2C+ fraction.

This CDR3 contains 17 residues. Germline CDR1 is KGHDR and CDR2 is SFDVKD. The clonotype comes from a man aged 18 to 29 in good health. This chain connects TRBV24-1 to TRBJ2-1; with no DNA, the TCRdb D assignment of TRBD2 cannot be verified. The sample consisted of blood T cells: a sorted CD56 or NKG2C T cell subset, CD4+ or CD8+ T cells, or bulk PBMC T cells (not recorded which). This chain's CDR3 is CATSDKREGPLYNEQFF.